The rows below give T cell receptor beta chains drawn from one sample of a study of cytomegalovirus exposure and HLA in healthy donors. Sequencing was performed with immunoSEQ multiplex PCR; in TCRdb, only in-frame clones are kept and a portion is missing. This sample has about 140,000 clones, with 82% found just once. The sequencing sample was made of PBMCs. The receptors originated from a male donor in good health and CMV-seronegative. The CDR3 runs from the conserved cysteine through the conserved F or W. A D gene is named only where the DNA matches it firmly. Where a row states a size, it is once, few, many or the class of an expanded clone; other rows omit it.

CASSSWLAGGQETQYF	TGTGCCAGCAGCTCCTGGCTAGCGGGAGGTCAAGAGACCCAGTACTTC	TRBJ2-5	.	TRBD2	TRBV5-8
CASSFHRGTDTQYF	TGTGCCAGCAGCTTTCACAGGGGCACAGATACGCAGTATTTT	TRBJ2-3	.	.	TRBV11-2
CASISREGRNEQYF	TGTGCCAGCATATCGCGGGAGGGCCGGAACGAGCAGTACTTC	TRBJ2-7	few	TRBD2	TRBV6-1
CASSLFRGGYEQYF	TGTGCCAGCAGTTTATTTAGGGGGGGTTACGAGCAGTACTTC	TRBJ2-7	.	.	TRBV28
CASSYGQFEKLFF	TGTGCCAGCAGCTACGGACAGTTTGAAAAACTGTTTTTT	TRBJ1-4	.	.	TRBV7-2
CASSLKSGPNRYMNTEAFF	TGTGCCAGCAGCTTAAAATCAGGACCTAACAGGTACATGAACACTGAAGCTTTCTTT	TRBJ1-1	.	.	TRBV7-2
CASSRGQEEDEQYF	TGCGCCAGCAGCCGGGGACAGGAGGAGGACGAGCAGTACTTC	TRBJ2-7	once	TRBD1	TRBV5-1
CAWRTGQANTEAFF	TGTGCCTGGAGAACAGGGCAGGCGAACACTGAAGCTTTCTTT	TRBJ1-1	few	.	TRBV30
CASRLAGGGDTQYF	TGTGCCAGCAGACTAGCGGGAGGTGGAGATACGCAGTATTTT	TRBJ2-3	.	TRBD2	TRBV27
CASSLGVSGNTIYF	TGTGCCAGCAGCTTAGGCGTCTCTGGAAACACCATATATTTT	TRBJ1-3	.	.	TRBV7-9
CSSSPSGALEREQYF	TGTTCCAGCAGCCCTTCTGGGGCCCTAGAGAGGGAGCAGTACTTC	TRBJ2-7	.	.	TRBV7-9